This T cell receptor beta chain was documented in a study of T cells in Graves' hyperthyroidism and ophthalmopathy. This clonotype turned up a few times. Its antigen is unknown. Study-wide points: Ophthalmopathy prediction by the model preceded onset by a median approximately 6.9 months. Also found in blood were most expanded thyroid clonotypes above 0.001.

Over 9 ml of fresh peripheral blood supplied the PBMCs. Using RNA transcripts as the source, TCR beta CDR3 regions were amplified. Researchers ran a first-round RT-PCR on the TCR CDR3 using the HTBI primer set. One entry per CDR3 protein results from TCRdb running MiXCR on the multiplex PCR reads. The sample lists about 400,000 distinct CDR3 sequences, about 14% occurring once. The CDR3 totals 17 residues. Per germline, CDR1 KGHDR and CDR2 SFDVKD. V was pared by 4 bases and J by 6 bases, with 12 bases of the junction left unmatched. Sequenced sample: blood. The TCR originated in a man in his fifties with Graves' ophthalmopathy. The chain links TRBV24-1 to TRBJ2-1, with 9 positions matching TRBD2. CDR3 nucleotide sequence: TGTGCCACCAGTGACATACTGATAGCGGGAGATCGCAATGAGCAGTTCTTC. Translating gives CATSDILIAGDRNEQFF.